These 18 T cell receptor beta chains came from one sample sequenced in a study of OX40 agonist ivuxolimab in advanced cancers. This table comes from immunoSEQ multiplex PCR, and its TCRdb copy is limited to in-frame clones, with some not included. The data contain about 76,000 clones, 80% to 90% of them singletons. The sequencing used CD4+ or CD8+ T cells sorted from blood, collected in a trial of the OX40 agonist ivuxolimab. The receptor set was obtained from an adult with an advanced solid tumor such as melanoma, head and neck, liver or kidney cancer.

V is TRBV5-1 and J is TRBJ2-1; D gene uncertain. V gave up 5 bases and J gave up 8 bases, with 17 bases separating them. CDR1 and CDR2 from the germline V gene are SGHRS and YFSETQ. The CDR3 consists of 14 residues. The CDR3 DNA reads as TGCGCCAGCAGTCTGGACCCCTCTTCGTATGAGCAGTTCTTC. It is translated as CASSLDPSSYEQFF. The whole variable domain, filled in from reference TRBV5-1 and TRBJ2-1, reads KAGVTQTPRYLIKTRGQQVTLSCSPISGHRSVSWYQQTPGQGLQFLFEYFSETQRNKGNFPGRFSGRQFSNSRSEMNVSTLELGDSALYLCASSLDPSSYEQFFGPGTRLTVL.

The CDR3 reads CASSLEYVSGADTQYF. The CDR3 DNA reads as TGTGCCAGCAGCTTGGAGTACGTATCCGGTGCAGATACGCAGTATTTT. This rearrangement joins TRBV5-5 to TRBJ2-3; the D is unclear. This CDR3 is 16 amino acids long. Trimming took off 0 bases at V and 4 bases at J, with 15 bases between the two ends. From germline, CDR1 is SGHKS and CDR2 YYEKEE (reference sequence).

This clone was seen only once. This rearrangement joins TRBV4-2 to TRBJ1-2; D unclear. The CDR3 has 13 amino acids. CDR1 LGHNA and CDR2 YNFKEQ come from the germline V gene. V was pared by 2 bases and J by 7 bases, with 11 bases between. The CDR3 region is CASSQWRAVGYTF. In nucleotides, the CDR3 is TGTGCCAGCAGCCAATGGCGGGCAGTTGGCTACACCTTC.

V and J are TRBV29-1 and TRBJ2-2, with D tentatively TRBD1 or TRBD2 (5 bases each). The CDR3 has 12 residues. The germline V gene has CDR1 SQVTM and CDR2 ANQGSEA. V was trimmed by 6 bases and J by 8 bases, leaving 13 bases between them. The CDR3 nucleotides are TGCAGCGTCCAACCGGGGCAGGGGGAGCTGTTTTTT. Residues: CSVQPGQGELFF.

The chain employs TRBV6-1 and TRBJ2-7; 7 bases are shared with TRBD2. The J segment lost 5 bases and the V segment lost 0 bases, leaving 7 bases of the junction unmatched. The CDR3 totals 15 residues. CDR1 and CDR2 from the germline V gene are MNHNS and SASEGT. The CDR3 DNA sequence: TGTGCCAGCAGTGAAGCGGGGCGGGGGTACGACGAGCAGTACTTC. Translating gives CASSEAGRGYDEQYF.

V and J are TRBV29-1 and TRBJ2-3; the D is unclear. CDR1 is SQVTM, CDR2 ANQGSEA, per germline. This CDR3 is built from 13 residues. Trimming took 2 bases from V and 5 from J, leaving 11 bases between them. DNA for the CDR3: TGCAGCGTTGAACAGACCTGGGAAGATACGCAGTATTTT. Its protein product is CSVEQTWEDTQYF.

The V gene is TRBV7-2, the J gene TRBJ2-3; 7 nucleotides align to TRBD2. CDR3 length: 16 amino acids. Germline-derived CDR1 and CDR2 are SGHTA and FQGNSA. The V and J ends lost 5 bases and 6 bases, in that order; junction bases with no gene match: 14. The DNA for the CDR3 is TGTGCCAGCAGCACTGGACTAGGTGGAGGAGTTGATACGCAGTATTTT. Its protein is CASSTGLGGGVDTQYF. Full variable domain (rest looked up from reference TRBV7-2 and TRBJ2-3): GAGVSQSPSNKVTEKGKDVELRCDPISGHTALYWYRQSLGQGLEFLIYFQGNSAPDKSGLPSDRFSAERTGGSVSTLTIQRTQQEDSAVYLCASSTGLGGGVDTQYFGPGTRLTVL.

The chain recombines TRBV19 with TRBJ2-4; 8 nucleotides align to TRBD2. The V gene end was trimmed by 6 bases and the J gene end by 3 bases; junction bases not matched to a gene: 13. Germline V CDR1 and CDR2: LNHDA, SQIVND (reference sequence). This CDR3 is built from 17 residues. CDR3 DNA sequence: TGTGCCAGTAGCTCCGGGGGGGCGCGTGGTGGCAAAAACATTCAGTACTTC. As protein: CASSSGGARGGKNIQYF.

The J gene is TRBJ2-5, the V gene TRBV14; 13 bases align to TRBD2. Germline values: CDR1 SGHDN, CDR2 FVKESK. CDR3 length: 17 residues. The ends lost 0 bases at V and 2 bases at J; junction bases unmatched: 3. The CDR3 here is CASSQEMGLAGQETQYF. In DNA form, the CDR3 reads TGTGCCAGCAGCCAAGAAATGGGACTAGCGGGGCAAGAGACCCAGTACTTC.

The genes are TRBV18 and TRBJ2-7; D is unclear. The V end was cut by 3 bases, the J end by 7 bases, with 19 bases between. The CDR3 has 15 amino acids. Germline lookup yields CDR1 KGHSH and CDR2 LQKENI. CDR3 nucleotides: TGTGCCAGCTCACCCTCACCGGGCCCGGGTCTGGAGCAGTACTTC. It specifies CASSPSPGPGLEQYF. Full variable domain (missing parts from reference TRBV18 and TRBJ2-7): NAGVMQNPRHLVRRRGQEARLRCSPMKGHSHVYWYRQLPEEGLKFMVYLQKENIIDESGMPKERFSAEFPKEGPSILRIQQVVRGDSAAYFCASSPSPGPGLEQYFGPGTRLTVT.

The rearrangement uses TRBV5-1 and TRBJ2-7; D ambiguous. Germline V lookup: CDR1 SGHRS, CDR2 YFSETQ. The CDR3 covers 14 residues. V gave up 4 bases and J gave up 0 bases, with 11 bases separating them. The CDR3 loop reads CASSDTDPSYEQYF. The CDR3 bases are TGCGCCAGCAGCGATACCGACCCCTCCTACGAGCAGTACTTC.

The J gene is TRBJ2-2, the V gene TRBV11-3; the match to TRBD1 covers 7 bases. Germline lookup yields CDR1 SGHNT and CDR2 YENEEA. This CDR3 has 13 amino acids. With 5 bases clipped from V and 7 bases from J, the junction kept 4 bases outside the gene matches. CDR3 sequence: CASSPWTGGELFF. The CDR3 bases are TGTGCCAGCAGCCCATGGACAGGCGGGGAGCTGTTTTTT.

This clone appeared once. The V and J genes are TRBV6-1 and TRBJ2-2; a possible D gene is TRBD1 (5 bases). The V gene's germline CDR1 is MNHNS and CDR2 SASEGT. This CDR3 spans 15 amino acids. Trimming removed 7 bases from V and 5 bases from J, with 17 bases in between. The CDR3 here is CASMLGLGATGELFF. The CDR3, as DNA: TGTGCCAGCATGTTGGGGCTAGGGGCTACCGGGGAGCTGTTTTTT.

The chain joins TRBV20-1 to TRBJ2-3, with D unclear. The CDR3 is 10 residues long. V dropped 6 bases and J dropped 9 bases, with 10 bases sitting between them. From germline, CDR1 is DFQATT and CDR2 SNEGSKA (reference sequence). Written as DNA, the CDR3 is TGCAGTGCCGCAAGGGTGACGCAGTATTTT. This codes for CSAARVTQYF.

This sequence joins TRBV5-6 and TRBJ2-1; TRBD2 aligns across 7 bases. The germline V gene encodes CDR1 SGHDT and CDR2 YYEEEE. The CDR3 contains 12 residues. The CDR3 DNA reads as TGTGCTTACGGGGGGTCCTACAATGAGCAGTTCTTC. Its protein product is CAYGGSYNEQFF.

The genes are TRBV10-3 and TRBJ2-2, with 7 bases lining up with TRBD1. The CDR3 totals 13 residues. V was pared by 6 bases and J by 6 bases, with 4 bases of the junction left unmatched. CDR1 and CDR2 from the germline V gene are ENHRY and SYGVKD. CDR3 in DNA: TGTGCCATCAGAGACAGGGAAGCCGGGGAGCTGTTTTTT. Translation gives CAIRDREAGELFF.

Turning to this clone: Other nucleotide sequences in the sample specify the same CDR3. The chain employs TRBV7-2 and TRBJ1-1; D unresolved. Germline CDR1 is SGHTA and CDR2 is FQGNSA. The CDR3 has 13 amino acids. The germline V and J ends were trimmed by 2 bases and 1 base, with 5 bases remaining between them. The CDR3 DNA reads as TGTGCCAGCAGCTTACGCGGGAACACTGAAGCTTTCTTT. This sequence encodes CASSLRGNTEAFF.

This clone has just one count. The CDR3 DNA is TGTGCCAGCAGCTTGGTCGCGGGGGGATACAATGAGCAGTTCTTC. Translation: CASSLVAGGYNEQFF. The V and J genes are TRBV7-3 and TRBJ2-1, with 8 bases aligning to TRBD2. The germline CDR1 and CDR2 sequences are SGHTA and FQGTGA. CDR3 length: 15 amino acids. Trimming at V came to 3 bases and at J to 4 bases, leaving 5 bases not matched to a gene.